The 19 T cell receptor beta chains reported below all come from one sample, sequenced in a study of chemoradiotherapy in HPV16-positive cancers (dated by TCRdb to 2021 to 2024). The receptor library was made with the immunoSEQ multiplex PCR assay. TCRdb re-hosts the immuneACCESS table, in-frame sequences only. Its copies lack some clones; in the studies checked, an unresolved V gene accounts for under half of them, and the cause for the rest is not known. In this sample the table shows 2,500 to 3,500 clones, about 89% of which occur a single time. Roughly 3.3% of the sample goes to the ten largest clones. Sequenced material: tumor tissue, taken from a patient who underwent chemoradiotherapy. The receptors derive from a human donor with HPV-associated anogenital cancer.

The rearrangement uses TRBV4-3 and TRBJ1-5; D is possibly TRBD1 (6 bases). Germline CDR1 and CDR2: LGHNA and YSLEER. The V and J ends lost 0 bases and 6 bases respectively, with 15 bases between them. The CDR3 length is 16 residues. CDR3 in amino acids: CASSQDLGGLGQPQHF. CDR3 DNA sequence: TGCGCCAGCAGCCAAGATCTGGGGGGCCTGGGTCAGCCCCAGCATTTT.

This clone has a single count. The chain joins TRBV6-1 to TRBJ2-1; 8 bases line up with TRBD1. The CDR3 is made up of 13 amino acids. V shed 6 bases, J shed 5 bases, and the junction held 3 bases outside the gene matches. The V gene's germline CDR1 is MNHNS and CDR2 SASEGT. The CDR3 sequence: CASRQGQDNEQFF. For the CDR3, the DNA is TGTGCCAGCAGACAGGGACAGGACAATGAGCAGTTCTTC.

This clone was seen only a few times. CDR3 DNA sequence: TGTGCCAGCAGCTTAGCGATTGCCCAAGAGACCCAGTACTTC. It translates to CASSLAIAQETQYF. V is TRBV7-9 and J is TRBJ2-5, with no clear D. Germline CDR1 is SEHNR and CDR2 is FQNEAQ (reference sequence). V lost 0 bases and J lost 1, with 6 bases in between. The CDR3 runs to 14 residues. The full variable domain, rest sourced from reference TRBV7-9 and TRBJ2-5, is DTGVSQNPRHKITKRGQNVTFRCDPISEHNRLYWYRQTLGQGPEFLTYFQNEAQLEKSRLLSDRFSAERPKGSFSTLEIQRTEQGDSAMYLCASSLAIAQETQYFGPGTRLLVL.

V and J are TRBV6-5 and TRBJ2-1; D gene ambiguous. Germline loops: CDR1 MNHEY, CDR2 SVGAGI. V was cut by 5 bases and J by 0 bases, with 11 bases left in between. CDR3 length equals 15 residues. This chain's CDR3 is CASSMYLSSYNEQFF. The CDR3, as DNA: TGTGCCAGCAGTATGTACCTGAGCTCCTACAATGAGCAGTTCTTC.

This sequence joins TRBV10-3 and TRBJ1-5; D is unresolved. Trimming stripped 2 bases from V and 5 bases from J, with 7 bases between. CDR1 and CDR2 from the germline V gene are ENHRY and SYGVKD. CDR3 length equals 13 residues. In nucleotides, the CDR3 is TGTGCCATCAGTGAGAGGAGGGATCAGCCCCAGCATTTT. Translation: CAISERRDQPQHF.

The CDR3 reads CASSISGSTDTQYF. CDR3 DNA: TGTGCCAGCAGTATTAGCGGGAGCACAGATACGCAGTATTTT. The rearrangement joins TRBV7-6 to TRBJ2-3, with 7 positions matching TRBD2. Losses at the gene ends were 6 bases for V and 0 bases for J; bases not matched to a gene: 3. Germline-derived CDR1 and CDR2 are SGHVS and FNYEAQ. The CDR3 is made up of 14 amino acids.

This clone appeared a few times. This chain uses TRBV2 with TRBJ2-5; no reliable D call. The CDR3 contains 15 residues. The germline CDR1 and CDR2 sequences are SNHLY and FYNNEI. The germline V and J ends were trimmed by 6 bases and 7 bases, with 21 bases remaining between them. The CDR3 region has the DNA TGTGCCAGCAGCCTTCCCCCTCCCCCGTGGGGGACCCAGTACTTC. Protein product: CASSLPPPPWGTQYF.

This clone has more than one count but fewer than ten. This chain joins TRBV9 and TRBJ2-7; TRBD2 matches at 7 bases. The germline V gene has CDR1 SGDLS and CDR2 YYNGEE. The CDR3 extends over 15 amino acids. J gave up 3 bases and V 0 bases, and 6 bases lay outside the gene matches. CDR3 amino acids: CASSVVGGEGYEQYF. The CDR3 DNA sequence: TGTGCCAGCAGCGTAGTCGGCGGGGAGGGCTACGAGCAGTACTTC.

The genes are TRBV5-1 and TRBJ1-2, with D maybe TRBD1 (6 bases). The CDR3 has 12 residues. V was clipped by 0 bases and J by 8 bases, with 8 bases between them. Looked up from germline, CDR1 is SGHRS and CDR2 is YFSETQ. CDR3 region: CASSLEGGGYTF. Here the CDR3 DNA reads TGCGCCAGCAGCTTGGAAGGGGGAGGCTACACCTTC.

The chain joins TRBV9 to TRBJ2-7, with D possibly matching TRBD1 (6 bases). The V gene's germline CDR1 is SGDLS and CDR2 YYNGEE. The CDR3 covers 15 residues. V was clipped by 0 bases and J by 2 bases, with 12 bases between them. The CDR3 here is CASSVGARGPYEQYF. DNA for the CDR3: TGTGCCAGCAGCGTAGGGGCCAGGGGTCCCTACGAGCAGTACTTC.

The V gene is TRBV28, the J gene TRBJ2-7; maybe TRBD2 (6 bases). Germline CDR1 MDHEN, CDR2 SYDVKM. The CDR3 is 13 residues long. Between the trimmed V and J ends, which lost 3 bases and 5 bases, there was a span of 11 bases. The CDR3 here is CASSFPRLDEQYF. CDR3 in DNA: TGTGCCAGCAGTTTCCCCCGACTAGACGAGCAGTACTTC.

By its share, this clone is large. The chain links TRBV6-4 to TRBJ2-3; TRBD2 matches 9 bases. Germline V gives CDR1 MRHNA, CDR2 SNTAGT. V lost 8 bases to trimming and J lost 4 bases; unmatched junction nucleotides: 10. This CDR3 comprises 15 residues. CDR3 protein: CASGEAGGRPDTQYF. The CDR3, as DNA: TGTGCCAGCGGGGAAGCGGGAGGTCGCCCAGATACGCAGTATTTT.

V gene TRBV18 combines with J gene TRBJ1-2; 9 bases map to TRBD1. This CDR3 comprises 15 residues. The germline V gene has CDR1 KGHSH and CDR2 LQKENI. Trimming removed 3 bases from V and 6 bases from J; junction bases left unmatched: 8. CDR3: CASSPRTGDFDGYTF. DNA of the CDR3: TGTGCCAGCTCACCGCGGACAGGGGACTTCGATGGCTACACCTTC.

As for this clone: At one of its ends the junction is not consistent with the germline gene, which may arise from a read error. The gene calls are TRBV5-4 and TRBJ2-5, with D hard to call. Germline V lookup: CDR1 SGHNT, CDR2 YYREEE (reference sequence). The CDR3 sequence is 11 residues long. The CDR3 DNA is TGTGCCAGCAGCGCTCAAGGGACCCAGTACTTC. Its translation is CASSAQGTQYF. The variable domain in full, completed from reference TRBV5-4 and TRBJ2-5, reads ETGVTQSPTHLIKTRGQQVTLRCSSQSGHNTVSWYQQALGQGPQFIFQYYREEENGRGNFPPRFSGLQFPNYSSELNVNALELDDSALYLCASSAQGTQYFGPGTRLLVL.

The V and J genes are TRBV18 and TRBJ2-7; no reliable D call. The germline gives CDR1 KGHSH, CDR2 LQKENI. This CDR3 contains 13 residues. Trimming cost V 2 bases and J 7 bases, with 12 bases left between them. The chain's CDR3 is CASSPDGLGEQYF. DNA for the CDR3: TGTGCCAGCTCACCAGACGGTTTGGGGGAGCAGTACTTC.

This chain joins TRBV27 and TRBJ2-2; TRBD1 matches 7 bases. From germline, CDR1 is MNHEY and CDR2 SMNVEV (reference sequence). Trimming cost V 3 bases and J 0 bases; bases outside gene matches: 7. The length of the CDR3 is 17 residues. The CDR3 DNA reads TGTGCCAGCAGTTTGAACAGGGGAAACGCGAACACCGGGGAGCTGTTTTTT. This translates into CASSLNRGNANTGELFF.

This clone was found once. The V and J genes are TRBV7-2 and TRBJ2-7; 7 bases fit TRBD1. Losses at the gene ends were 5 bases for V and 6 bases for J; bases not matched to a gene: 7. CDR3 length equals 13 residues. CDR1 and CDR2 from the germline V gene are SGHTA and FQGNSA. Here the CDR3 reads CASSPKTGVEQYF. The CDR3 DNA sequence: TGTGCCAGCAGCCCAAAAACAGGGGTCGAGCAGTACTTC.

The chain couples TRBV28 to TRBJ2-5, with D tentatively TRBD2 (6 bases). The CDR3 runs 15 residues. Germline V gene sequence: CDR1 MDHEN, CDR2 SYDVKM. Trimming removed 6 bases from V and 5 bases from J, with 19 bases in between. The CDR3 bases are TGTGCCAGCAGCAAGACTAGTTCGGGGCCGGAGACCCAGTACTTC. Translating gives CASSKTSSGPETQYF.

The J gene is TRBJ1-3, the V gene TRBV11-2, with D maybe TRBD1 (5 bases). Looked up from germline, CDR1 is SGHAT and CDR2 is FQNNGV. The V end was cut by 0 bases, the J end by 2 bases, with 8 bases between. The length of the CDR3 is 15 residues. The CDR3 DNA reads TGTGCCAGCAGCTTAGACGGGACTCCTGGAAACACCATATATTTT. Its translation is CASSLDGTPGNTIYF.